The present TCR beta chain was sequenced within a study of prognosis after radiotherapy for stage I lung cancer (dated by TCRdb to the early 2020s). Concerning the study at large: Between April 2018 and 2019, around 19 patients with stage I NSCLC were enrolled in Nanjing, China. The patients included around 13 who had newly diagnosed primary stage I lung tumors, along with about 5 others who had oligometastatic NSCLC after their primary tumor had been surgically resected. Every patient was deemed medically inoperable, around twelve because of comorbidities and about seven because they refused surgery. Ages in the cohort of 13 men and a handful of women ranged from about 53 to 84 years, with a median of 74. On tumor histology, some 11 patients had adenocarcinoma and several had squamous cell carcinoma. Image-guided IMRT or VMAT was used to deliver SBRT in 3 to 5 fractions at a biologically effective dose of at least 100 Gy. SBRT was not combined with any concurrent therapy in any patient. About 20% of the 19 patients developed distant metastases after SBRT, at a median of approximately 7 months; the other 15 showed no significant progression. Peripheral blood TCR beta repertoires were profiled in stage I NSCLC patients before and after stereotactic body radiotherapy, and the repertoires were related to distant failure. For each of the roughly 19 patients, one blood sample was taken before SBRT and one after, so the study sequenced approximately 38 samples in total.

The TCR beta CDR3 region was amplified from genomic DNA by two rounds of multiplex PCR. In the first PCR round, primers specific to each TRBV and TRBJ gene were used, and the primer sequences were filed in Chinese patent CN105087789A. The second PCR round used universal primers. The Roche High Pure PCR Template Preparation Kit was used to extract genomic DNA from frozen PBMCs. The libraries underwent paired-end sequencing with 151 bp reads on an Illumina HiSeq 3000. As for the authors' bioinformatics: CutAdapt was used to remove raw reads lacking the multiplex PCR primer sequences. Using PEAR, the high-quality paired reads were merged into contigs. MiXCR assigned TRB V, D and J gene segments to each contig by aligning to reference sequences. CDR3 sequences were clustered by base quality and sequence similarity to remove sequencing errors. Shannon entropy normalized by the natural log of productive TCR sequence number was used as the measure of diversity. To get clonality, Shannon entropy was divided by the natural log of the number of unique clonotypes, and that result was subtracted from one. Progression-free survival cut-offs for repertoire metrics were chosen using the Youden index of ROC curves, with analyses run in R 3.5.3. Clones were called with MiXCR by TCRdb after fastp trimmed the public reads at Q25, and only in-frame beta chains were retained. Every entry covers one CDR3 protein and lists the most common genes and DNA from its rows. TCRdb, not the original authors, processed these V and J calls. Within this sample are around 51,000 distinct CDR3 sequences, with about 35% of them counted one time only. The ten largest clones capture about a tenth of the sample.

A remark on this clonotype: No cognate antigen has been identified for it. No per-base quality is available; no much larger clone lies one base away.

The CDR3 contains 13 residues, cysteine and phenylalanine counted. CDR3 DNA is the only sequence kept; it has 39 bases, read in frame from the first base. The germline ends are 17 bases apart after V is trimmed by 1 base and J by 16 bases. The germline V gene encodes CDR1 SGHTA and CDR2 FQGNSA. All patients had node-negative disease on CT and PET/CT, and none had a history of other malignancies or had previously received chemotherapy or radiotherapy. Around 6 milliliters of peripheral venous blood were drawn into EDTA tubes at each of two time points. Ficoll-Paque Plus density-gradient centrifugation was used to isolate PBMCs. Immediately after collection, samples were stored at -80 degrees C until analysis. Results the study describes overall, beyond this receptor: TRBV and TRBJ usage frequencies reportedly differed by metastasis status, in two V genes at baseline and in roughly ten V and two J genes after SBRT. All reported P values were unadjusted for multiple comparisons. Unique TCR clone counts fell after SBRT (median approximately 9,900 before versus 6,000 to 8,000 after; Wilcoxon paired P=0.011). Whether the expanded TCR clones were tumor-specific was not determined. Limitations of the study included a small cohort and short follow-up, and the study findings need independent validation. Post-SBRT Shannon entropy and its change from baseline were lower in patients who developed distant metastases; baseline Shannon entropy was not associated with metastases.

The sequence derives from a donor older than 45 with non-small cell lung cancer. Material: PBMCs, obtained before or after stereotactic body radiation therapy (not recorded which). Recombination connected TRBV7-2 to TRBJ2-1; TRBD1 might be the D gene, on 5 matching bases. The sequence in DNA is TGTGCCAGCAGCTTAGTTCCGCAGGGTACGGTATTCTTC. Translation gives CASSLVPQGTVFF. This CDR3, with the reference TRBV7-2 and TRBJ2-1 proteins standing in past its ends, gives the full variable domain GAGVSQSPSNKVTEKGKDVELRCDPISGHTALYWYRQSLGQGLEFLIYFQGNSAPDKSGLPSDRFSAERTGGSVSTLTIQRTQQEDSAVYLCASSLVPQGTVFFGPGTRLTVL.